The next 17 T cell receptor beta chains were all read from a single sample in a study of blood T cell repertoires in COVID-19. Produced via immunoSEQ multiplex PCR; TCRdb's table is partial and in-frame only. The sample contains 380,000 or so clones, roughly 90% of which appear only once. Sequencing input: peripheral blood. The source is a middle-aged man with acute or convalescent COVID-19.

V is TRBV11-3 and J is TRBJ2-1; 9 nucleotides align to TRBD2. J lost 0 bases, V lost 5 bases, and 14 bases had no gene match. The germline V gene encodes CDR1 SGHNT and CDR2 YENEEA. This CDR3 is built from 19 residues. The CDR3 nucleotides are TGTGCCAGCAGCGGGGGTGGAGGCGGGAGGGCTGGCTCCTACAATGAGCAGTTCTTC. It codes for CASSGGGGGRAGSYNEQFF.

The gene calls are TRBV7-3 and TRBJ2-2; 13 nucleotides line up with TRBD2. There are 16 residues in the CDR3. Trimming removed 5 bases from V and 5 bases from J; junction bases left unmatched: 5. CDR1 and CDR2 (germline): SGHTA, FQGTGA. CDR3 region: CASSAGLAGATGELFF. In DNA form, the CDR3 reads TGTGCCAGCAGCGCCGGACTAGCGGGGGCGACCGGGGAGCTGTTTTTT.

The chain combines TRBV5-6 with TRBJ2-5, with 13 bases matching TRBD2. From germline, CDR1 is SGHDT and CDR2 YYEEEE. Losses at the gene ends were 4 bases for V and 4 bases for J; bases not matched to a gene: 4. The CDR3 spans 15 residues. The CDR3 reads CASSPGLAGAETQYF. For the CDR3, the DNA is TGTGCCAGCAGCCCCGGACTAGCGGGAGCAGAGACCCAGTACTTC.

The chain uses TRBV29-1 and TRBJ2-2, with TRBD1 matching over 8 bases. This CDR3 has 14 residues. The germline gives CDR1 SQVTM, CDR2 ANQGSEA. With V trimmed by 2 bases and J by 2 bases, 1 base remained unmatched. The CDR3 bases are TGCAGCGTTGAACAGGGGGCCAACACCGGGGAGCTGTTTTTT. Protein product: CSVEQGANTGELFF.

This clone was seen a few times. The chain recombines TRBV30 with TRBJ1-5; D gene unclear. Germline V gene lookup returns CDR1 GTSNPN and CDR2 SVGIG (reference sequence). The V and J ends lost 5 bases and 11 bases respectively, with 16 bases between them. This CDR3 spans 12 amino acids. The CDR3 protein is CAWGGPGGTQHF. CDR3 nucleotide sequence: TGTGCCTGGGGAGGACCGGGAGGCACCCAGCATTTT.

The rearrangement joins TRBV15 to TRBJ1-6, with TRBD1 identical over 7 bases. J gave up 5 bases and V 4 bases, and 8 bases lay outside the gene matches. This CDR3 has 16 amino acids. Germline V gene sequence: CDR1 LNHNV, CDR2 YYDKDF (reference sequence). The CDR3 bases are TGTGCCACCAGCATTCCCGGGACAGAAGATAATTCACCCCTCCACTTT. Translated, it gives CATSIPGTEDNSPLHF.

V gene TRBV24-1 combines with J gene TRBJ2-2, with TRBD1 matching over 8 bases. Per the germline V gene, CDR1 is KGHDR and CDR2 is SFDVKD. Germline trimming cut 3 bases from V and 6 bases from J; bases unmatched to any gene: 5. The CDR3 runs to 15 residues. CDR3 amino acids: CATSDPGTGPGELFF. CDR3 DNA sequence: TGTGCCACCAGTGATCCAGGGACAGGCCCCGGGGAGCTGTTTTTT.

The chain combines TRBV12-3 or TRBV12-4 with TRBJ2-5, with a tentative D call TRBD2 (6 bases). V lost 3 bases and J 9 bases, leaving 11 bases between the germline ends. The CDR3 contains 12 residues. The CDR3 nucleotides read TGTGCCAGCAGTTTCCCCCGCGGGGCCCAGTACTTC. Translation: CASSFPRGAQYF.

The rearrangement links TRBV7-9 to TRBJ1-2; the D is unclear. Germline V gene sequence: CDR1 SEHNR, CDR2 FQNEAQ (reference sequence). The CDR3 is 12 residues long. V was pared by 3 bases and J by 8 bases, with 10 bases between. The CDR3 region is CASSLGLGGYTF. CDR3 bases: TGTGCCAGCAGCTTGGGCCTTGGGGGCTACACCTTC.

As to this clone: This sample includes further DNA sequences coding for the same CDR3. In DNA form, the CDR3 reads TGTGCCAGCAGCCGGGGGACAGATACGCAGTATTTT. It codes for CASSRGTDTQYF. J is TRBJ2-3 and V is TRBV12-3 or TRBV12-4; D might be TRBD2 (6 bases). V gave up 6 bases and J gave up 3 bases, with 7 bases separating them. This CDR3 spans 12 amino acids.

V gene TRBV3-1 (or the pseudogene TRBV3-2) combines with J gene TRBJ2-3, with a possible D match to TRBD2 (8 bases). Germline V lookup: CDR1 LGHDT, CDR2 YNNKEL (reference sequence). This CDR3 comprises 18 residues. V was clipped by 1 base and J by 2 bases, with 19 bases between them. The CDR3 DNA is TGTGCCAGCAGCCAAGCATTAGGGGGCGGGAGGAACACAGATACGCAGTATTTT. This translates into CASSQALGGGRNTDTQYF.

This clone has just a few counts. J is TRBJ1-1 and V is TRBV18, with TRBD1 matching 10 bases. Trimming removed 4 bases from V and 5 bases from J; junction bases left unmatched: 7. Per the germline V gene, CDR1 is KGHSH and CDR2 is LQKENI. This CDR3 is 15 amino acids long. The CDR3 loop reads CASSQSRQGATEAFF. CDR3 bases: TGTGCCAGCTCACAGTCGAGACAGGGGGCAACTGAAGCTTTCTTT. Full variable domain (outside the CDR3, taken from reference TRBV18 and TRBJ1-1): NAGVMQNPRHLVRRRGQEARLRCSPMKGHSHVYWYRQLPEEGLKFMVYLQKENIIDESGMPKERFSAEFPKEGPSILRIQQVVRGDSAAYFCASSQSRQGATEAFFGQGTRLTVV.

Comments on this clone: The junction does not match germline at one end; this may be a read error. Other DNA sequences in the sample encode the same CDR3. CDR3 sequence: CASSFRTGERGEAFF. CDR3 coding DNA: TGTGCTAGCAGCTTCCGGACAGGGGAAAGAGGTGAAGCTTTCTTT. This chain joins TRBV7-9 and TRBJ1-1, with 9 bases matching TRBD1. CDR3 size: 15 residues. CDR1 and CDR2 from the germline V gene are SEHNR and FQNEAQ (reference sequence).

This rearrangement joins TRBV19 to TRBJ1-1; 8 bases match TRBD1. The CDR3 has 14 amino acids. Germline V gene data show CDR1 as LNHDA and CDR2 as SQIVND (reference sequence). With 4 bases clipped from V and 8 bases from J, the junction kept 9 bases outside the gene matches. This CDR3 is CASSTQGTGLEAFF. DNA of the CDR3: TGTGCCAGTAGTACCCAAGGGACAGGATTAGAAGCTTTCTTT.

This sequence joins TRBV29-1 and TRBJ2-1; TRBD1 matches at 8 bases. Germline CDR1 reads SQVTM; CDR2 reads ANQGSEA. This CDR3 region has 15 residues. The V segment lost 3 bases and the J segment 5 bases; nucleotides outside the gene matches: 9. The CDR3 protein is CSVDSRTGINNEQFF. CDR3 in DNA: TGCAGCGTTGACTCCCGGACAGGGATCAACAATGAGCAGTTCTTC.

The V gene is TRBV30, the J gene TRBJ2-2, with TRBD2 as a possible D gene (5 bases). The CDR3 length is 15 residues. Trimming took off 4 bases at V and 5 bases at J, with 17 bases between the two ends. CDR1 is GTSNPN, CDR2 SVGIG, per germline (reference sequence). The chain's CDR3 is CAWTRGLPGTGELFF. The CDR3 coding sequence is TGTGCCTGGACTCGAGGCTTACCGGGGACCGGGGAGCTGTTTTTT.

CDR3 sequence: CATSRDREASGAFF. DNA for the CDR3: TGTGCCACCAGCAGAGATCGGGAAGCCTCGGGAGCTTTCTTT. The chain links TRBV15 to TRBJ1-1; D remains ambiguous. CDR3 length: 14 amino acids. Germline loops: CDR1 LNHNV, CDR2 YYDKDF (reference sequence). The ends were cut back, 0 bases at V and 10 bases at J, with 15 bases in the middle.